This T cell receptor beta chain was documented in a study of PD-L1 blockade in urothelial cancer. Study-wide results and limits: When measured at 3 weeks, tumor-associated blood clones expanded more in durable-benefit patients.

The CDR3 runs 16 residues. Per germline, CDR1 SGHRS and CDR2 YFSETQ. The V segment lost 4 bases and the J segment 2 bases; nucleotides outside the gene matches: 10. Produced via immunoSEQ multiplex PCR; TCRdb's table is partial and in-frame only. The data show 45,000 or so clones, with 75% to 90% seen just once and approximately 2% held by the top ten. Notes on this clone: Its antigen is unidentified.

As for time point: pretreatment peripheral blood. Between 1 and 8 samples per patient were obtained, pretreatment and on-treatment. The source material was PBMCs, sampled around atezolizumab (anti-PD-L1) treatment. The chain employs TRBV5-1 and TRBJ2-3; 7 nucleotides agree with TRBD2. The source is a man in his forties or fifties with urothelial cancer. The chain's CDR3 is CASSPPLAANTDTQYF. In nucleotides, the CDR3 is TGCGCCAGCAGCCCCCCGCTAGCGGCGAACACAGATACGCAGTATTTT.